The following is a TCR beta chain sequence with its context. V gave up 3 bases and J gave up 0 bases, with 14 bases separating them. The germline gives CDR1 DFQATT, CDR2 SNEGSKA (reference sequence). The CDR3 consists of 15 residues. Original data processing: Amplified reference gene primers provided the basis for estimating nucleated cell counts. Repertoires were generated with immunoSEQ multiplex PCR, while TCRdb's copy carries only in-frame clones and drops some. V, J and clone size were drawn from that table, and D and trimming were deduced from the DNA. There are around 160,000 clones in the sample; approximately 86% occur only once, and 0.99% lies in the top ten. This sample is part of a study of blood T cell repertoires in COVID-19. Study-wide background: Specimens from acute and convalescent COVID-19 originated in the United States, Italy and Spain.

The sequence was obtained from a man aged 18-30 years with acute or convalescent COVID-19. The V gene is TRBV20-1, the J gene TRBJ1-1; unclear D gene. The source material was peripheral blood. This chain's CDR3 is CSASLAGNMNTEAFF. CDR3 sequence (DNA): TGCAGTGCTAGTTTAGCCGGGAACATGAACACTGAAGCTTTCTTT.